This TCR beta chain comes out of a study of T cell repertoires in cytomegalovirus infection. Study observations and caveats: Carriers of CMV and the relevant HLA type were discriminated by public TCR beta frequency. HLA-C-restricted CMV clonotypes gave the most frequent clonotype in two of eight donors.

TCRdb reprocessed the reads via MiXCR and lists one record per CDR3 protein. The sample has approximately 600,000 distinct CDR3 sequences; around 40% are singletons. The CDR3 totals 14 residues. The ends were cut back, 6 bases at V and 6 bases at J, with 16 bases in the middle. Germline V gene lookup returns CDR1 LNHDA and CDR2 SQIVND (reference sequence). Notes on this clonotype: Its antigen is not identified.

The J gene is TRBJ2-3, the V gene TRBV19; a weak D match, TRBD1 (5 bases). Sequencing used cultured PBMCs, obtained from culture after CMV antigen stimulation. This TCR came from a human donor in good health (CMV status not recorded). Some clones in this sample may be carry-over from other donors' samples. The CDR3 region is CASSRRTQGDTQYF. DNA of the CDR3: TGTGCCAGTAGCCGACGGACCCAGGGCGATACGCAGTATTTT.